This TCR beta chain is from a study of blood T cell repertoires in COVID-19. Study background: In each case, the material was cDNA or gDNA derived from T cells, B-cell-depleted T cells, or PBMCs.

Study processing details: For nucleated cells, counts were estimated from reference gene primer amplification. Profiling relied on immunoSEQ multiplex PCR, and the TCRdb table lists in-frame clones only, not all of them. The V and J calls and clone size were taken over from that table, and D and trimming were inferred from the DNA. There are some 56,000 clones in the sample; approximately 83% occur only once, and roughly 11% lies in the top ten. The CDR3 has 13 residues. V lost 0 bases to trimming and J lost 5 bases; unmatched junction nucleotides: 3. The germline gives CDR1 GTSNPN, CDR2 SVGIG (reference sequence). Patients at the Seattle site were enrolled during active infection and followed longitudinally.

The V call is TRBV30, the J call TRBJ1-2, with 7 positions matching TRBD1. This receptor was obtained from a man at least 80 years old with COVID-19, enrolled during active disease. The sample comprised peripheral blood. DNA for the CDR3: TGTGCCTGGAGTGTAACGGGACAGTATGGCTACACCTTC. It yields the protein CAWSVTGQYGYTF.